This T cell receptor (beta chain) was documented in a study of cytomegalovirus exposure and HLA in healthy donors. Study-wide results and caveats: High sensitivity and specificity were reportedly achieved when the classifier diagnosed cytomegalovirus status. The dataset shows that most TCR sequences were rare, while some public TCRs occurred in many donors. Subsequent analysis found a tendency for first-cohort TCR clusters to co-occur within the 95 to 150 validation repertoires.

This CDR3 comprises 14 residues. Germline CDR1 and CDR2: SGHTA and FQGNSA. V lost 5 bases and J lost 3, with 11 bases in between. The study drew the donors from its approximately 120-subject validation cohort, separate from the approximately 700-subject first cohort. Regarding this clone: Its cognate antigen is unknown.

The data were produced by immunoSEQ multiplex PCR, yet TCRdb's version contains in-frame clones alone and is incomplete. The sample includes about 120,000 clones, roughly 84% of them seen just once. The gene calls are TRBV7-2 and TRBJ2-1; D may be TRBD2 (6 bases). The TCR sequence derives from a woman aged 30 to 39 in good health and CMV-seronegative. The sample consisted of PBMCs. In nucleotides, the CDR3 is TGTGCCAGCAGCCATCCGGGACTCTACAATGAGCAGTTCTTC. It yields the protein CASSHPGLYNEQFF.